The sequence of this TCR beta chain was determined in a study of cytomegalovirus exposure and HLA in healthy donors. Germline V lookup: CDR1 ENHRY, CDR2 SYGVKD. CDR3 size: 17 residues. Trimming took off 6 bases at V and 4 bases at J, with 21 bases between the two ends. This clone was detected once. PCR primers comprised 60 Vbeta and 13 Jbeta primers. Generated by immunoSEQ multiplex PCR, the TCRdb table keeps only in-frame clones and is missing some. The data contain 65,000 to 90,000 clones, nearly 80% of them singletons. The chain has TRBV10-3 and TRBJ2-2; perhaps TRBD1 as D (6 bases). This TCR came from a middle-aged woman in good health and CMV-seropositive. The sample was PBMCs. The CDR3 sequence is CAISAGTTARSTGELFF. In nucleotides, the CDR3 is TGTGCCATCAGCGCAGGGACAACAGCTCGGAGCACCGGGGAGCTGTTTTTT.